A single sample is the source of the 6 T cell receptor beta chains below, sequenced in a study of shared clonotypes between healthy human individuals (dated by TCRdb to between 2020 and 2021). The library was prepared using the immunoSEQ multiplex PCR assay. TCRdb took this table from immuneACCESS and kept in-frame rearrangements with V and J called. Such tables lack part of the clones; where checked against another copy, unresolved V genes explain under half of the gap, and the rest is unexplained. This sample gives 2,500,000 or so clones in total; 80% to 95% of them show up just once. The ten largest clones capture roughly 0.36% of the sample. What was sequenced was naive CD4+ T cells from PBMCs. The cell subset or site label here, explained by the study, means: CD45RA+ positively selected. The receptors here all came from a man aged 18 to 30 in good health. Some clones in this sample may be carry-over from other donors' samples.

V usage is TRBV5-8 and J usage is TRBJ2-3, with TRBD2 matching 14 bases. J was trimmed by 0 bases and V by 3 bases; bases with no gene match: 6. CDR1 is SGHTS and CDR2 is YDEGEE in the germline V gene. The CDR3 extends over 18 amino acids. CDR3 residues: CASSSGLAGAPSTDTQYF. The CDR3 DNA reads TGTGCCAGCAGCTCGGGACTAGCGGGAGCTCCTAGCACAGATACGCAGTATTTT.

This chain connects TRBV5-1 to TRBJ1-1; the match to TRBD1 covers 9 bases. Looked up from germline, CDR1 is SGHRS and CDR2 is YFSETQ. This CDR3 has 15 amino acids. Trimming at V came to 4 bases and at J to 1 base, leaving 5 bases not matched to a gene. CDR3: CASSVTGGANTEAFF. CDR3 coding DNA: TGCGCCAGCAGCGTGACAGGGGGGGCGAACACTGAAGCTTTCTTT.

Of note for this clone: The sample carries other DNA sequences with the same CDR3. The genes are TRBV2 and TRBJ2-5, with a tentative D call TRBD2 (5 bases). There are 13 residues in the CDR3. Germline CDR1 reads SNHLY; CDR2 reads FYNNEI. Deletions cut 4 bases from V and 5 bases from J, with 11 bases between. The CDR3 spells CASSVRDRETQYF. The CDR3, as DNA: TGTGCCAGCAGTGTCCGGGATCGGGAGACCCAGTACTTC.

The genes are TRBV28 and TRBJ1-1; tentatively, D is TRBD1 (5 bases). In germline, CDR1 is MDHEN, CDR2 SYDVKM. Trimming shortened V by 2 bases and J by 1 base, and 17 bases separated the two germline ends. The CDR3 totals 17 residues. In DNA, the CDR3 is TGTGCCAGCAGTTTAGGGGGTTGGGGAAAGGCGAACACTGAAGCTTTCTTT. As protein: CASSLGGWGKANTEAFF.

This chain connects TRBV6-5 to TRBJ2-7; tentatively, D is TRBD1 or TRBD2 (6 bases each). This CDR3 has 15 amino acids. Germline V lookup: CDR1 MNHEY, CDR2 SVGAGI. V lost 5 bases and J 0 bases, leaving 14 bases between the germline ends. The CDR3 loop is CASSKQGGSSYEQYF. Written as DNA, the CDR3 is TGTGCCAGCAGTAAACAGGGAGGAAGCTCCTACGAGCAGTACTTC.

The chain carries TRBV10-1 and TRBJ1-2; 9 nucleotides line up with TRBD1. Germline V lookup: CDR1 WNHNN, CDR2 SYGVQD (reference sequence). The ends lost 11 bases at V and 4 bases at J; junction bases unmatched: 5. The CDR3 is 12 residues long. The chain's CDR3 is CAGWTGAYGYTF. CDR3 DNA sequence: TGCGCCGGTTGGACAGGGGCCTATGGCTACACCTTC.